This entry lists 14 T cell receptor beta chains sequenced from one sample in a study of blood T cell repertoires in COVID-19. The table came from immunoSEQ multiplex PCR; TCRdb's copy has only in-frame clones and leaves some out. The sample records hundreds of thousands of clones, around 90% being singletons. The sequencing sample was made of PBMCs or T cells enriched from blood (not recorded which). The receptors stem from a middle-aged woman with acute COVID-19.

This clone was detected only a few times. The V gene is TRBV30, the J gene TRBJ1-3; D is possibly TRBD1 (6 bases). The V gene lost 6 bases and the J gene lost 2 bases, with 11 bases spanning the gap. CDR1 and CDR2 (germline): GTSNPN, SVGIG (reference sequence). The CDR3 length is 13 residues. As DNA, the CDR3 is TGTGCCTGCATCAGGGGTGCTGGAAACACCATATATTTT. Its protein product is CACIRGAGNTIYF.

This chain joins TRBV3-1 (or the pseudogene TRBV3-2) and TRBJ2-3; D may be TRBD1 (6 bases). With 4 bases removed from V and 5 bases from J, the gap between germline ends came to 16 bases. Per germline, CDR1 LGHDT and CDR2 YNNKEL (reference sequence). The CDR3 has 15 residues. The CDR3 sequence is CASSPETGGGDTQYF. CDR3 bases: TGTGCCAGCAGCCCCGAGACAGGTGGTGGAGATACGCAGTATTTT.

In its sample, this clone was seen a few times. The genes are TRBV7-9 and TRBJ1-1; D unclear. CDR1 SEHNR and CDR2 FQNEAQ come from the germline V gene (reference sequence). The length of the CDR3 is 13 residues. V was trimmed by 5 bases and J by 4 bases, leaving 11 bases between them. The CDR3 DNA reads as TGTGCCAGCAGCCCGATATCGAGCACTGAAGCTTTCTTT. It specifies CASSPISSTEAFF.

This chain joins TRBV7-9 and TRBJ2-7, with D possibly TRBD2 on 6 matching bases. The germline V gene encodes CDR1 SEHNR and CDR2 FQNEAQ (reference sequence). V shed 5 bases and J shed 2 bases, with 13 bases lying between them. The CDR3 loop spans 14 amino acids. The CDR3 here is CASSRLGRTYEQYF. In DNA form, the CDR3 reads TGTGCCAGCAGCCGTCTGGGGAGGACCTACGAGCAGTACTTC.

This clone was picked up one time. The V call is TRBV11-2, the J call TRBJ2-3; no definite D call. The length of the CDR3 is 14 residues. Per the germline V gene, CDR1 is SGHAT and CDR2 is FQNNGV. V was cut by 10 bases and J by 0 bases, with 14 bases left in between. DNA of the CDR3: TGTGCCAATTCCGTATACTCTAGCACAGATACGCAGTATTTT. Translating it yields CANSVYSSTDTQYF.

The rearrangement joins TRBV2 to TRBJ2-2; TRBD1 matches at 7 bases. J was trimmed by 5 bases and V by 2 bases; bases with no gene match: 5. The germline CDR1 and CDR2 sequences are SNHLY and FYNNEI. The length of the CDR3 is 15 residues. CDR3 protein: CASSELRGRTGELFF. The CDR3 DNA reads TGTGCCAGCAGTGAACTTAGGGGGCGGACCGGGGAGCTGTTTTTT.

The chain is built from TRBV5-1 and TRBJ1-2; TRBD1 might be the D (5 bases). The CDR3 is 11 residues long. V was clipped by 4 bases and J by 8 bases, with 9 bases between them. Germline V gene data show CDR1 as SGHRS and CDR2 as YFSETQ. DNA of the CDR3: TGCGCCAGCAGCGACCAGGGCGGCTACACCTTC. Translation gives CASSDQGGYTF.

The CDR3 here is CASSPGSGYTF. CDR3 nucleotide sequence: TGTGCCAGCTCACCAGGGAGCGGCTACACCTTC. This chain joins TRBV18 and TRBJ1-2; D is unclear. The CDR3 loop spans 11 amino acids. The V end lost 2 bases, the J end lost 8 bases, and 6 bases lay between the germline ends. From germline, CDR1 is KGHSH and CDR2 LQKENI.

The genes are TRBV14 and TRBJ2-2, with 9 bases identical to TRBD1. CDR1 is SGHDN and CDR2 is FVKESK in the germline V gene. J was trimmed by 6 bases and V by 1 base; bases with no gene match: 9. The length of the CDR3 is 17 residues. CDR3 sequence: CASSQAWGTGYAGELFF. DNA of the CDR3: TGTGCCAGCAGCCAAGCTTGGGGGACAGGGTACGCCGGGGAGCTGTTTTTT.

This chain connects TRBV9 to TRBJ2-3, with D possibly matching TRBD2 (7 bases). The V gene's germline CDR1 is SGDLS and CDR2 YYNGEE. V lost 7 bases and J lost 2, with 14 bases in between. The CDR3 runs to 14 residues. Here the CDR3 reads CASGGGQHTDTQYF. The CDR3 DNA follows: TGTGCCAGCGGGGGGGGCCAACACACAGATACGCAGTATTTT.

This chain joins TRBV6-2 or TRBV6-3 and TRBJ2-5; tentative D call: TRBD1 (7 bases). V was trimmed by 6 bases and J by 7 bases, leaving 15 bases between them. This CDR3 has 13 residues. Germline values: CDR1 MNHEY, CDR2 SVGEGT. CDR3 residues: CASSRRQGGTQYF. Written as DNA, the CDR3 is TGTGCCAGCAGCCGTCGACAGGGAGGGACCCAGTACTTC.

In nucleotides, the CDR3 is TGTGCCAGCAGCCAAAATCGACCCGGGGGCACTGAAGCTTTCTTT. Residues: CASSQNRPGGTEAFF. V is TRBV3-1 (or the pseudogene TRBV3-2) and J is TRBJ1-1; D may be TRBD1 (5 bases). V was cut by 2 bases and J by 4 bases, with 14 bases left in between. The CDR3 is 15 amino acids. The germline gives CDR1 LGHDT, CDR2 YNNKEL (reference sequence).

The chain uses TRBV5-4 and TRBJ1-2, with 7 bases that match TRBD1. The CDR3 spans 13 residues. Germline V gene lookup returns CDR1 SGHNT and CDR2 YYREEE (reference sequence). V dropped 4 bases and J dropped 3; count of bases not matched to a gene: 3. The CDR3 region is CASSTTGDYGYTF. The CDR3, as DNA: TGTGCCAGCAGCACAACAGGGGACTATGGCTACACCTTC.

CDR3: CASSLRENQPQHF. In nucleotides, the CDR3 is TGCGCCAGCAGCTTGAGAGAGAATCAGCCCCAGCATTTT. This rearrangement joins TRBV5-1 to TRBJ1-5; D is unresolved. The CDR3 has 13 residues. Trimming took off 1 base at V and 4 bases at J, with 6 bases between the two ends. Germline V gene lookup returns CDR1 SGHRS and CDR2 YFSETQ.